One sample yielded the 7 T cell receptor beta chains listed below, sequenced in a study of blood T cell repertoires in COVID-19. The protocol was immunoSEQ multiplex PCR, while the TCRdb copy is restricted to in-frame clones and leaves out a portion. This table has 30,000 to 45,000 clones, about three quarters appearing once. The sequenced sample consisted of peripheral blood. Every receptor here comes from a man between 60 and 75 years old with acute or convalescent COVID-19.

This clone was observed a handful of times. Germline and junction disagree at one end, which may indicate a read error. The chain combines TRBV6-5 with TRBJ2-1; TRBD2 matches 8 bases. Germline V gene data show CDR1 as MNHEY and CDR2 as SVGAGI. The CDR3 runs 13 residues. CDR3 residues: CASSPGVLSGGIF. CDR3 DNA: TGTGCCAGCAGTCCCGGTGTGCTAAGCGGGGGTATCTTC.

The V call is TRBV6-5, the J call TRBJ2-2, with D unclear. Trimming left V 6 bases short and J 0 bases short, with 8 bases between. CDR3 size: 14 residues. The germline CDR1 and CDR2 sequences are MNHEY and SVGAGI. For the CDR3, the DNA is TGTGCCAGCAGGCGAACAGCGAACACCGGGGAGCTGTTTTTT. It codes for CASRRTANTGELFF.

As for this clone: An end of the junction does not agree with germline; a read error may underlie this. This chain joins TRBV7-7 and TRBJ2-5; 7 bases match TRBD1. The germline gives CDR1 SSHAT, CDR2 FNYEAQ (reference sequence). The CDR3 is made up of 15 amino acids. The CDR3 sequence is CASSPGQTLQETQYF. CDR3 nucleotides: TGTGCTAGCAGTCCGGGACAGACCCTCCAAGAGACCCAGTACTTC.

V usage is TRBV9 and J usage is TRBJ1-5, with no clear D. V was cut by 1 base and J by 0 bases, with 26 bases left in between. This CDR3 spans 21 amino acids. From germline, CDR1 is SGDLS and CDR2 YYNGEE. CDR3 DNA: TGTGCCAGCAGCGTAACCGTCATCACCACCTTCGACGGGGATAGCAATCAGCCCCAGCATTTT. The encoded protein is CASSVTVITTFDGDSNQPQHF.

The sample holds a few counts of this clone. The rearrangement links TRBV6-5 to TRBJ2-1, with D perhaps TRBD1 (6 bases). The CDR3 covers 13 residues. Germline V CDR1 and CDR2: MNHEY, SVGAGI. Trimming left V 7 bases short and J 5 bases short, with 12 bases between. CDR3 sequence reads: CASKRTENNEQFF. In DNA, the CDR3 is TGTGCCAGCAAGCGGACAGAGAACAATGAGCAGTTCTTC.

V is TRBV18 and J is TRBJ2-5; a weak D match, TRBD1 (6 bases). Between the trimmed V and J ends, which lost 3 bases and 2 bases, there was a span of 25 bases. CDR3 length: 19 amino acids. Germline CDR1 reads KGHSH; CDR2 reads LQKENI. This CDR3 is CASSPQRVLGARMQETQYF. CDR3 in DNA: TGTGCCAGCTCACCTCAAAGGGTATTGGGGGCGCGAATGCAAGAGACCCAGTACTTC.

The chain couples TRBV6-1 to TRBJ2-1; D unclear. With 2 bases removed from V and 3 bases from J, the gap between germline ends came to 11 bases. There are 15 residues in the CDR3. The germline V gene encodes CDR1 MNHNS and CDR2 SASEGT. The CDR3 spells CASSELETLYNEQFF. CDR3 in DNA: TGTGCCAGCAGTGAATTGGAGACGCTCTACAATGAGCAGTTCTTC.